These 3 T cell receptor beta chains came from one sample sequenced in a study of blood T cell repertoires in COVID-19. Profiling relied on immunoSEQ multiplex PCR, and the TCRdb table lists in-frame clones only, not all of them. The table shows about 130,000 clones, with 85% occurring only once. Sequences were obtained from peripheral blood. These receptors were taken from an older man with active or convalescent COVID-19.

The chain couples TRBV5-5 to TRBJ2-3; D perhaps matches TRBD2 (5 bases). Germline values: CDR1 SGHKS, CDR2 YYEKEE (reference sequence). Trimming took 0 bases from V and 10 from J, leaving 12 bases between them. The CDR3 loop spans 13 amino acids. The CDR3 nucleotides are TGTGCCAGCAGCTTGGGTGGGGAGAGGGCGCAGTATTTT. The encoded protein is CASSLGGERAQYF.

The chain is built from TRBV28 and TRBJ1-4, with 11 bases fitting TRBD1. This CDR3 has 14 residues. V shed 5 bases, J shed 7 bases, and the junction held 3 bases outside the gene matches. Germline V gene data show CDR1 as MDHEN and CDR2 as SYDVKM. In DNA, the CDR3 is TGTGCCAGCAGTCAGGACAGGGGGCTTGAAAAACTGTTTTTT. Translated: CASSQDRGLEKLFF. The full variable domain, with the rest looked up from reference TRBV28 and TRBJ1-4, is DVKVTQSSRYLVKRTGEKVFLECVQDMDHENMFWYRQDPGLGLRLIYFSYDVKMKEKGDIPEGYSVSREKKERFSLILESASTNQTSMYLCASSQDRGLEKLFFGSGTQLSVL.

In this sample, this clone turned up a few times. The CDR3 protein is CSAFGGYEQYF. CDR3 nucleotide sequence: TGCAGTGCCTTCGGGGGTTACGAGCAGTACTTC. This chain connects TRBV20-1 to TRBJ2-7; the D gene is possibly TRBD2 (6 bases). The CDR3 has 11 residues. CDR1 is DFQATT, CDR2 SNEGSKA, per germline (reference sequence). The V gene lost 6 bases and the J gene lost 4 bases, with 10 bases spanning the gap.